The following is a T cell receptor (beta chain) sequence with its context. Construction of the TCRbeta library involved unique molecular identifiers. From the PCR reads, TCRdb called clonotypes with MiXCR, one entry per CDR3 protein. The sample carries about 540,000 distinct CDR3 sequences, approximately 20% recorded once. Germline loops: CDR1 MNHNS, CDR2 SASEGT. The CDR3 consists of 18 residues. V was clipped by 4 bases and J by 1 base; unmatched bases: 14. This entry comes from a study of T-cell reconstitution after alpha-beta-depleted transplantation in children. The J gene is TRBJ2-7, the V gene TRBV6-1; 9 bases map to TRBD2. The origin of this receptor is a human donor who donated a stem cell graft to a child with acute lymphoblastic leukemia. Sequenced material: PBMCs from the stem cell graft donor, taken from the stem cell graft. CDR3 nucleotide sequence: TGTGCCAGCAGTGGTCGGGACCTTAGCGGGAGTAGATCCTACGAGCAGTACTTC. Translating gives CASSGRDLSGSRSYEQYF.